This T cell receptor beta chain was identified in a study of cytomegalovirus exposure and HLA in healthy donors. Study-wide context: Most donors, 81% of a few hundred genotyped, fell in the Caucasian-associated ancestry cluster.

Remarks on this clone: Its antigen is currently unknown.

General study results and limits: Reportedly, diagnosis of cytomegalovirus status by the classifier showed high specificity and sensitivity.

Primers included in the PCR were 60 Vbeta and 13 Jbeta primers. The repertoire was sequenced with immunoSEQ multiplex PCR; TCRdb's copy has only in-frame clones and lacks some. Seen here are 150,000 to 200,000 clones, approximately 85% observed once, and the top ten hold around 1.9%. Sequencing was done on a sample of PBMCs. This clonotype originated in a man aged 18 to 30 in good health and CMV-seronegative.

Written as DNA, the CDR3 is TGCGCCAGCAGCTTGGGGCCGACAGGGCTCGACACAGATACGCAGTATTTT. This sequence encodes CASSLGPTGLDTDTQYF. The V and J genes are TRBV5-1 and TRBJ2-3, with 7 bases identical to TRBD1. Germline CDR1 SGHRS, CDR2 YFSETQ. The V gene end was trimmed by 0 bases and the J gene end by 2 bases; junction bases not matched to a gene: 9. The CDR3 spans 17 residues. Variable domain in full (rest from reference TRBV5-1 and TRBJ2-3): KAGVTQTPRYLIKTRGQQVTLSCSPISGHRSVSWYQQTPGQGLQFLFEYFSETQRNKGNFPGRFSGRQFSNSRSEMNVSTLELGDSALYLCASSLGPTGLDTDTQYFGPGTRLTVL.